Listed here are 20 T cell receptor beta chains from one sample, sequenced in a study of cytomegalovirus exposure and HLA in healthy donors. Amplification used 60 Vbeta primers and 13 Jbeta primers. The repertoire was sequenced with immunoSEQ multiplex PCR; TCRdb's copy has only in-frame clones and lacks some. The sample has 150,000 to 200,000 clones, around 80% seen once; the top ten hold over 4%. The sample consisted of PBMCs. The origin of the receptors is a male donor in good health and CMV-seronegative.

In DNA form, the CDR3 reads TGTGCCAGCAGACATAATCCGGGACAGGGTTCGGAGACCCAGTACTTC. Translated, it gives CASRHNPGQGSETQYF. This rearrangement joins TRBV7-9 to TRBJ2-5; TRBD1 aligns across 9 bases. The CDR3 sequence is 16 residues long. J was trimmed by 5 bases and V by 6 bases; bases with no gene match: 13. Germline V gene sequence: CDR1 SEHNR, CDR2 FQNEAQ (reference sequence).

This chain uses TRBV14 with TRBJ2-6, with TRBD1 as a possible D gene (6 bases). The germline V gene has CDR1 SGHDN and CDR2 FVKESK. Trimming stripped 6 bases from V and 2 bases from J, with 11 bases between. The CDR3 sequence is 15 residues long. The CDR3 coding sequence is TGTGCCAGCAGACCGAACAGGGCTGGGGCCAACGTCCTGACTTTC. Amino acid sequence: CASRPNRAGANVLTF.

The rearrangement uses TRBV7-8 and TRBJ2-3; 9 bases match TRBD2. The ends lost 6 bases at V and 6 bases at J; junction bases unmatched: 10. CDR3 length: 15 residues. The V gene's germline CDR1 is SGHVS and CDR2 FQNEAQ. The CDR3 DNA sequence: TGTGCCAGCAGACTGACTAGCGGATGGGTGGATACGCAGTATTTT. Amino acids: CASRLTSGWVDTQYF.

This chain connects TRBV7-2 to TRBJ1-5; 7 positions agree with TRBD1. In germline, CDR1 is SGHTA, CDR2 FQGNSA. After removal of 5 bases from V and 1 base from J, the junction contained 11 bases not matched to a gene. The CDR3 has 17 amino acids. CDR3 loop: CASSKRPGGASNQPQHF. In DNA, the CDR3 is TGTGCCAGCAGCAAACGACCAGGGGGAGCAAGCAATCAGCCCCAGCATTTT.

The V call is TRBV7-9, the J call TRBJ1-4; D not certain. The V end lost 0 bases, the J end lost 4 bases, and 12 bases lay between the germline ends. Per the germline V gene, CDR1 is SEHNR and CDR2 is FQNEAQ (reference sequence). CDR3 length equals 16 residues. The CDR3 coding sequence is TGTGCCAGCAGCTTAGCCACAGCTGGAATTAATGAAAAACTGTTTTTT. Protein product: CASSLATAGINEKLFF.

This clone was seen a few times. The V and J genes are TRBV11-2 and TRBJ1-6; the D is unclear. V was cut by 2 bases and J by 3 bases, with 17 bases left in between. CDR1 and CDR2 from the germline V gene are SGHAT and FQNNGV. The CDR3 covers 18 residues. This CDR3 reads CASSLTQSLTLYNSPLHF. DNA of the CDR3: TGTGCCAGCAGCTTAACACAGTCTTTAACACTCTATAATTCACCCCTCCACTTT.

Only a few counts were recorded for this clone. The rearrangement joins TRBV28 to TRBJ1-1; no clear D. Germline CDR1 MDHEN, CDR2 SYDVKM. The V end was cut by 2 bases, the J end by 2 bases, with 6 bases between. The CDR3 is 13 amino acids. In DNA, the CDR3 is TGTGCCAGCAGTTTACCCTTAAACACTGAAGCTTTCTTT. Amino acids: CASSLPLNTEAFF.

The rearrangement uses TRBV4-2 and TRBJ2-3; weak D call: TRBD2 (5 bases). The germline V and J ends were trimmed by 4 bases and 2 bases, with 19 bases remaining between them. CDR1 and CDR2 from the germline V gene are LGHNA and YNFKEQ. CDR3 length: 17 amino acids. The DNA for the CDR3 is TGTGCCAGCAGCCCCCACGTACTAGATTCCCCCACAGATACGCAGTATTTT. It translates to CASSPHVLDSPTDTQYF.

The chain couples TRBV15 to TRBJ2-7; maybe TRBD2 (5 bases). The V gene lost 5 bases and the J gene lost 1 base, with 12 bases spanning the gap. CDR1 LNHNV and CDR2 YYDKDF come from the germline V gene (reference sequence). This CDR3 is 14 amino acids long. CDR3 in DNA: TGTGCCACCAGCCCTAGCTGGGCGTCCTACGAGCAGTACTTC. It encodes CATSPSWASYEQYF.

J is TRBJ2-2 and V is TRBV6-4, with TRBD2 identical over 8 bases. Losses at the gene ends were 3 bases for V and 1 base for J; bases not matched to a gene: 1. CDR3 length: 15 residues. The V gene's germline CDR1 is MRHNA and CDR2 SNTAGT. The CDR3 DNA reads as TGTGCCAGCAGTGAAACTAGCGGGAACACCGGGGAGCTGTTTTTT. This sequence encodes CASSETSGNTGELFF.

V usage is TRBV9 and J usage is TRBJ2-3; 9 nucleotides match TRBD2. V shed 2 bases and J 6 bases; nucleotides not matched to a gene: 4. Germline V lookup: CDR1 SGDLS, CDR2 YYNGEE. The CDR3 has 14 amino acids. Here the CDR3 reads CASSVSGGKDTQYF. The CDR3 coding sequence is TGTGCCAGCAGCGTGAGCGGGGGGAAGGATACGCAGTATTTT.

The V gene is TRBV9, the J gene TRBJ2-2; 8 bases are shared with TRBD2. Trimming at V came to 4 bases and at J to 3 bases, leaving 8 bases not matched to a gene. Germline-derived CDR1 and CDR2 are SGDLS and YYNGEE. The CDR3 totals 16 residues. This CDR3 reads CASSPWTSWDTGELFF. CDR3 nucleotides: TGTGCCAGCAGCCCTTGGACTAGCTGGGACACCGGGGAGCTGTTTTTT.

This chain uses TRBV6-6 with TRBJ1-5, with TRBD1 matching over 7 bases. Germline lookup yields CDR1 MNHNY and CDR2 SVGAGI (reference sequence). The V and J ends lost 7 bases and 2 bases, in that order; junction bases with no gene match: 8. The CDR3 has 15 amino acids. CDR3 region: CASTKDRVGNQPQHF. CDR3 in DNA: TGTGCCAGCACAAAAGACAGGGTGGGCAATCAGCCCCAGCATTTT.

The rearrangement links TRBV5-4 to TRBJ2-2; 8 nucleotides agree with TRBD1. The CDR3 is 15 amino acids. Trimming at V came to 4 bases and at J to 4 bases, leaving 6 bases not matched to a gene. Per the germline V gene, CDR1 is SGHNT and CDR2 is YYREEE (reference sequence). The CDR3 DNA reads as TGTGCCAGCAGCCCGACCGGGACAGGCACCGGGGAGCTGTTTTTT. Protein: CASSPTGTGTGELFF.

This clone was detected a few times. The V call is TRBV4-1, the J call TRBJ1-1; 10 bases match TRBD1. CDR1 and CDR2 from the germline V gene are MGHRA and YSYEKL. The CDR3 spans 15 residues. Trimming at V came to 3 bases and at J to 3 bases, leaving 4 bases not matched to a gene. CDR3 amino acids: CASSHDRGQDTEAFF. The CDR3 DNA reads as TGCGCCAGCAGCCATGACAGGGGGCAGGACACTGAAGCTTTCTTT.

Here the CDR3 DNA reads TGTGCCAGCAGTTTATCGGGGGGGTACAATGAGCAGTTCTTC. It translates to CASSLSGGYNEQFF. The chain combines TRBV27 with TRBJ2-1; 7 bases are shared with TRBD2. Per germline, CDR1 MNHEY and CDR2 SMNVEV (reference sequence). V lost 0 bases to trimming and J lost 4 bases; unmatched junction nucleotides: 0. This CDR3 spans 14 amino acids.

This chain links TRBV7-2 with TRBJ2-2; no clear D gene. Trimming took off 1 base at V and 6 bases at J, with 3 bases between the two ends. CDR3 length: 12 amino acids. Germline V CDR1 and CDR2: SGHTA, FQGNSA. The CDR3 DNA follows: TGTGCCAGCAGCTTAGTCTCCGGGGAGCTGTTTTTT. Protein: CASSLVSGELFF.

This chain links TRBV7-2 with TRBJ2-7; D not resolved. The V and J ends lost 3 bases and 2 bases respectively, with 11 bases between them. The germline CDR1 and CDR2 sequences are SGHTA and FQGNSA. This CDR3 comprises 14 residues. CDR3 coding DNA: TGTGCCAGCAGCTTCCAGGAAGGCACCTACGAGCAGTACTTC. Protein product: CASSFQEGTYEQYF. Using reference TRBV7-2 and TRBJ2-7 for the parts outside the CDR3, the full variable domain is GAGVSQSPSNKVTEKGKDVELRCDPISGHTALYWYRQSLGQGLEFLIYFQGNSAPDKSGLPSDRFSAERTGGSVSTLTIQRTQQEDSAVYLCASSFQEGTYEQYFGPGTRLTVT.

The table lists this clone with a count of one. This chain joins TRBV19 and TRBJ1-1; 8 bases agree with TRBD1. Trimming at V came to 0 bases and at J to 0 bases, leaving 12 bases not matched to a gene. This CDR3 comprises 19 residues. Looked up from germline, CDR1 is LNHDA and CDR2 is SQIVND (reference sequence). CDR3 nucleotide sequence: TGTGCCAGTAGTATAGACAGGGGGCGCGGATCCCAATTGAACACTGAAGCTTTCTTT. Amino acids: CASSIDRGRGSQLNTEAFF.

On this clone: The identical CDR3 is also encoded by other nucleotide sequences in the sample. The gene calls are TRBV18 and TRBJ2-3; possibly TRBD1 for D (6 bases). The CDR3 is 14 amino acids. CDR1 and CDR2 (germline): KGHSH, LQKENI. V was clipped by 3 bases and J by 0 bases, with 7 bases between them. CDR3 bases: TGTGCCAGCTCACCTACAGGGAGCACAGATACGCAGTATTTT. Protein sequence: CASSPTGSTDTQYF.